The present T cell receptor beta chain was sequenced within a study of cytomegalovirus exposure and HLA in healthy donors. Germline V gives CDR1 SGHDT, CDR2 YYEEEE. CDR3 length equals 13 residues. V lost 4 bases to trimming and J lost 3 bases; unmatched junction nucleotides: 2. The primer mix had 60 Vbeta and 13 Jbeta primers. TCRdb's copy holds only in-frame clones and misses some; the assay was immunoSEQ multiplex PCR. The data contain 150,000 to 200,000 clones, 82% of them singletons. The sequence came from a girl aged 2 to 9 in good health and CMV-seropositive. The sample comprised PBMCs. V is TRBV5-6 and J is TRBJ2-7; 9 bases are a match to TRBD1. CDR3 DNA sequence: TGTGCCAGCAGCCGACAGGGGGGCTACGAGCAGTACTTC. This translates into CASSRQGGYEQYF.